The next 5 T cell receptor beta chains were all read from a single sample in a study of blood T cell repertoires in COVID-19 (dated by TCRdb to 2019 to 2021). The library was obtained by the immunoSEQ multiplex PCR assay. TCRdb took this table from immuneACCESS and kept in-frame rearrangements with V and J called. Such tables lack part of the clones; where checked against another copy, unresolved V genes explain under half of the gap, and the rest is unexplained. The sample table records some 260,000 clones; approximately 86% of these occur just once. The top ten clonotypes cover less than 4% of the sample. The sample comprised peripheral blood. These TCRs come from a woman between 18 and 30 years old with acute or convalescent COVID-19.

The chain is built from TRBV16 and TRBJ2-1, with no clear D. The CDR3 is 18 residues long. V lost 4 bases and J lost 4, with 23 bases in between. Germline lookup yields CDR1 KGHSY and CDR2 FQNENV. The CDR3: CASSPPKSIKNIYNEQFF. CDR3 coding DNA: TGTGCCAGCAGCCCCCCAAAATCGATAAAAAACATTTACAATGAGCAGTTCTTC. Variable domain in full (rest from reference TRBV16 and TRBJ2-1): GEEVAQTPKHLVRGEGQKAKLYCAPIKGHSYVFWYQQVLKNEFKFLISFQNENVFDETGMPKERFSAKCLPNSPCSLEIQATKLEDSAVYFCASSPPKSIKNIYNEQFFGPGTRLTVL.

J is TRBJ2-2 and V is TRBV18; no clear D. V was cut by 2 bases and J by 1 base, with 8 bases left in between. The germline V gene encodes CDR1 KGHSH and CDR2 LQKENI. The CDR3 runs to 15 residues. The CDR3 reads CASSPGQVNTGELFF. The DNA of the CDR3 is TGTGCCAGCTCACCAGGGCAGGTGAACACCGGGGAGCTGTTTTTT. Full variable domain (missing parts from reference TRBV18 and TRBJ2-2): NAGVMQNPRHLVRRRGQEARLRCSPMKGHSHVYWYRQLPEEGLKFMVYLQKENIIDESGMPKERFSAEFPKEGPSILRIQQVVRGDSAAYFCASSPGQVNTGELFFGEGSRLTVL.

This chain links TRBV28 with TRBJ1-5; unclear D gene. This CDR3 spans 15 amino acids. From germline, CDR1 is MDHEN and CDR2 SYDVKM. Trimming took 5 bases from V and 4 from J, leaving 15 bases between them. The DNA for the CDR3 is TGTGCCAGCAGTCCCCCGAGAGGGATGAATCAGCCCCAGCATTTT. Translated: CASSPPRGMNQPQHF.

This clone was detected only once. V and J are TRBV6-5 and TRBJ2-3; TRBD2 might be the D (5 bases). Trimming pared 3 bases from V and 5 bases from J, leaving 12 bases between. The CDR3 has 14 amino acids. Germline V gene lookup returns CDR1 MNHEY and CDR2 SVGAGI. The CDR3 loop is CASSYAEGRDTQYF. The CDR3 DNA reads TGTGCCAGCAGTTATGCCGAGGGTAGAGATACGCAGTATTTT.

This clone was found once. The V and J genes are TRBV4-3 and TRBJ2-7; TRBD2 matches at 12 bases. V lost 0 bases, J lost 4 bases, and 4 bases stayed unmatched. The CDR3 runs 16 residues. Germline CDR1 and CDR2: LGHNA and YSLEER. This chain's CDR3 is CASSQELAGGPYEQYF. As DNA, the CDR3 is TGCGCCAGCAGCCAAGAACTAGCGGGAGGACCATACGAGCAGTACTTC.